Sequencing of this TCR beta chain was carried out in a study of cytomegalovirus exposure and HLA in healthy donors. Study at large: Across 300 to 400 genotyped donors, around 82% landed in the Caucasian-associated ancestry cluster. General observations from the study: 87-base-pair reads could not separate some V segments, including TRBV6-2 and TRBV6-3. Presence/absence analyses treated sequencing depth as roughly uniform across donors.

V dropped 0 bases and J dropped 1 base, with 8 bases sitting between them. CDR3 length equals 15 residues. Germline V gene sequence: CDR1 SGHDT, CDR2 YYEEEE. About this clone: The antigen is undetermined.

The PCR made use of 60 Vbeta and 13 Jbeta primers. Produced via immunoSEQ multiplex PCR; TCRdb's table is partial and in-frame only. Its clone listing holds 90,000 to 120,000 clones. Though probably carrying unrecorded immune exposures, donors were nominally healthy at sampling. The chain carries TRBV5-6 and TRBJ1-3; D remains ambiguous. The receptor's source is a man between 50 and 59 years old in good health and CMV-seronegative. Sequencing was carried out using PBMCs. CDR3 in DNA: TGTGCCAGCAGCTTGGATAGTTTATCTGGAAACACCATATATTTT. Its translation: CASSLDSLSGNTIYF.